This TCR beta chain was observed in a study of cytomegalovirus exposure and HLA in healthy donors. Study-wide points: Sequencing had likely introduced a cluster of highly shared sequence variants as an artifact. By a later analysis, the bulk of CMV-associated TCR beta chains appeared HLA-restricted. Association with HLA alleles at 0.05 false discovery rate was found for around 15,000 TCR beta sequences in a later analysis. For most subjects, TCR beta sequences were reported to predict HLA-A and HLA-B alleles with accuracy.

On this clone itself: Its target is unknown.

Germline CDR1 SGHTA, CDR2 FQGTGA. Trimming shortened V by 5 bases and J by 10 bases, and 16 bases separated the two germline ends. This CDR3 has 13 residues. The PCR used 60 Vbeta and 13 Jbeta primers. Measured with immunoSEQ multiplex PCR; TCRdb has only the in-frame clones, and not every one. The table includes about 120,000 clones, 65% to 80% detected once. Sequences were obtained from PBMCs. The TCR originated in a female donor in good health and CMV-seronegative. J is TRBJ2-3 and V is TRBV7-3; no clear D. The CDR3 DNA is TGTGCCAGCAGCCCTACCCACCGTGAGTCGCAGTATTTT. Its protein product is CASSPTHRESQYF.